A selection of T cell receptor beta chains follows, all from one sample in a study of blood T cell repertoires in COVID-19. Produced via immunoSEQ multiplex PCR; TCRdb's table is partial and in-frame only. The data show fewer than 200,000 clones, around nine tenths seen once. Sequencing used peripheral blood. The receptors stem from an elderly woman with COVID-19, enrolled during active disease. CDR3s include the opening cysteine and the closing phenylalanine or tryptophan. A D gene is named only where the DNA matches it firmly. Not every row has a clone size; where given, it reads once, few, many or a size class.

d_gene	v_gene	abundance	j_gene	CDR3nt	CDR3aa
TRBD1	TRBV9	NA	TRBJ1-1	TGTGCCAGCAGCGGGGGGCCGGGACAGGGAGCGTTAGGCGCTGAAGCTTTCTTT	CASSGGPGQGALGAEAFF
TRBD2	TRBV9	NA	TRBJ2-4	TGTGCCAGCAGCCCTAGTAGCGGGAGGGTGACCAAAAACATTCAGTACTTC	CASSPSSGRVTKNIQYF
TRBD1	TRBV7-9	NA	TRBJ1-5	TGTGCCAGCAGCTTAGGGACCCTGACAGGGCATCAGCCCCAGCATTTT	CASSLGTLTGHQPQHF
NA	TRBV24-1	NA	TRBJ2-1	TGTGCCACCAGTGATTCTAGGATGAGCTCCTACAATGAGCAGTTCTTC	CATSDSRMSSYNEQFF
NA	TRBV7-6	NA	TRBJ1-5	TGTGCCAGCAGCCGATATGGACAGACAAGATCCAATCAGCCCCAGCATTTT	CASSRYGQTRSNQPQHF
NA	TRBV4-3	NA	TRBJ2-7	TGCGCCAGCAGCCAAGAAAGACTCGGCGGCTACGAGCAGTACTTC	CASSQERLGGYEQYF
TRBD2	TRBV7-2	NA	TRBJ2-7	TGTGCCAGCAGCATCGGACTAGCGGGAGGGCCGGGGGACGAGCAGTACTTC	CASSIGLAGGPGDEQYF
TRBD1	TRBV5-5	NA	TRBJ1-1	TGTGCCAGCATGGGGACAGGGATGAACACTGAAGCTTTCTTT	CASMGTGMNTEAFF
NA	TRBV6-5	NA	TRBJ2-1	TGTGCCAGCAGTTCTGACGGGAGCTCCAGGGTGCAGTTCTTC	CASSSDGSSRVQFF
NA	TRBV7-8	NA	TRBJ2-7	TGTGCCAGCAGCTTCGGCCGGGGTAACTACGAGCAGTACTTC	CASSFGRGNYEQYF
NA	TRBV11-2	NA	TRBJ2-1	TGTGCCAGCAGCTTAACGCGCCGGGAATTGACCTACAATGAGCAGTTCTTC	CASSLTRRELTYNEQFF
TRBD1	TRBV10-3	NA	TRBJ1-3	TGTGCCATCAGCAAGACAGGGGGCGGAAACACCATATATTTT	CAISKTGGGNTIYF
NA	TRBV24-1	NA	TRBJ1-2	TGTGCCACCAGTGACGCGGGACCAGATGGCTACACCTTC	CATSDAGPDGYTF
NA	TRBV6-6	NA	TRBJ2-1	TGTGCCAGCAGGGATAACAGGGAAAGATCCTACAATGAGCAGTTCTTC	CASRDNRERSYNEQFF
TRBD1	TRBV4-3	NA	TRBJ1-2	TGCGCCAGCAGCCCCGCCGGGACAGATGTTCCCGGCTACACCTTC	CASSPAGTDVPGYTF
NA	TRBV7-8	NA	TRBJ1-4	TGTGCCAGCAGCTGGAACGGACAGCCAACTAATGAAAAACTGTTTTTT	CASSWNGQPTNEKLFF
TRBD1	TRBV19	NA	TRBJ1-1	TGTGCCAGTAGTTGGCAGGGGGACACTGAAGCTTTCTTT	CASSWQGDTEAFF
NA	TRBV5-1	NA	TRBJ1-2	TGCGCCAGCAGCTCCGGACAGATTGACCGTATCTATGGCTACACCTTC	CASSSGQIDRIYGYTF
TRBD1	TRBV11-3	NA	TRBJ1-3	TGTGCCAGCAGCTCCGGGACAGGGGAAGCAAACACCATATATTTT	CASSSGTGEANTIYF
NA	TRBV27	NA	TRBJ2-7	TGTGCCAGCAGTTTGACAGGATCCTACGAGCAGTACTTC	CASSLTGSYEQYF
NA	TRBV4-2	NA	TRBJ2-3	TGTGCCAGCACCAAAGAGGCGACAGGGAGGACCACAGATACGCAGTATTTT	CASTKEATGRTTDTQYF
NA	TRBV2	NA	TRBJ1-2	TGTGCCGGCGGAACCAGGGGTAATGGCTACACCTTC	CAGGTRGNGYTF
TRBD1	TRBV28	NA	TRBJ1-2	TGTGCCAGCAGTACGTATCAGGGGGATGGCTACACCTTC	CASSTYQGDGYTF
NA	TRBV9	NA	TRBJ2-2	TGTGCCAGCAGCGTAGTCGCCGGGGAGCTGTTTTTT	CASSVVAGELFF
TRBD2	TRBV28	NA	TRBJ2-7	TGTGCCAGCAGTTTCGGGGGGTTTCGCGAGCAGTACTTC	CASSFGGFREQYF
NA	TRBV12-3/TRBV12-4	few	TRBJ1-1	TGTGCCAGCAGGACAGTCGGGAACACTGAAGCTTTCTTT	CASRTVGNTEAFF
TRBD1	TRBV11-1	NA	TRBJ2-5	TGTGCCAGCAGCTCCAGGGGGCAGGGGCAAGAGACCCAGTACTTC	CASSSRGQGQETQYF
NA	TRBV5-1	NA	TRBJ1-3	TGCGCCAGCAGCTTGGATCAGTTGCGGAACACCATATATTTT	CASSLDQLRNTIYF
NA	TRBV7-8	NA	TRBJ1-4	TGTGCCAGCAGTCAACAGGGAGATGAAAAACTGTTTTTT	CASSQQGDEKLFF
TRBD1	TRBV4-1	large	TRBJ1-1	TGCGCCAGCAGCCGCAAGGGACAGATTGATAACACTGAAGCTTTCTTT	CASSRKGQIDNTEAFF
NA	TRBV6-5	NA	TRBJ1-4	TGTGCCAGCAGATCTGACAGAACAACTAATGAAAAACTGTTTTTT	CASRSDRTTNEKLFF
TRBD1	TRBV7-9	NA	TRBJ1-2	TGTGCCAGCAGCCTAACAGGGGGCGTGGATGGCTACACCTTC	CASSLTGGVDGYTF
TRBD2	TRBV7-2	NA	TRBJ2-7	TGTGCCAGCAGCCTAGGGACTAGTATGGGCGAGCAGTACTTC	CASSLGTSMGEQYF